These T cell receptor beta chains were read from a single sample in a study of T-cell reconstitution after alpha-beta-depleted transplantation in children. TCRdb processed the PCR reads anew with MiXCR; each CDR3 protein has one entry. Of just over 950,000 distinct CDR3 sequences listed, about 29% are singletons. The material sequenced was PBMCs, mostly from graft donor cells, taken 360 days after TCRalphabeta/CD19-depleted stem cell transplant. The receptors were sampled from a boy less than two years old who had a stem cell transplant for SCID, so the T cells may come from the graft donor. CDR3s include the opening cysteine and the closing phenylalanine or tryptophan. The order of the fields is clone size, CDR3 length, J gene, D gene, V gene, CDR3 DNA, CDR3 protein. A D gene is named only where the DNA matches it firmly. Some rows have no size entry. The others give once, few or many, or a class for an expanded clone.

>many|16|TRBJ2-3|TRBD1|TRBV10-3
TGTGCCATCAGTGCAGTCACTGGACAGGTGACAGATACGCAGTATTTT
CAISAVTGQVTDTQYF
>few|15|TRBJ2-4|TRBD1|TRBV7-9
TGTGCCAGCAGCCCGACAGGGGTAGCCAAAAACATTCAGTACTTC
CASSPTGVAKNIQYF
>few|14|TRBJ1-5|-|TRBV4-1
TGCGCCAGCAGCCAAGAATGGCGGGAGCAGCCCCAGCATTTT
CASSQEWREQPQHF
>-|13|TRBJ1-1|-|TRBV3-1
TGTGCCAGCAGCCCCCGAACGCGGCCTGAAGCTTTCTTT
CASSPRTRPEAFF
>-|20|TRBJ2-7|TRBD2|TRBV4-1
TGCGCCAGCAGCCAAAGAGGTCTAGCGGGGGGGCTATACTCTCCCGAGGAGCAGTACTTC
CASSQRGLAGGLYSPEEQYF
>-|15|TRBJ2-1|TRBD2|TRBV7-6
TGTGCCAGCAGCTCCTCGGGGGGAAGGATCAATGAGCAGTTCTTC
CASSSSGGRINEQFF
>-|14|TRBJ2-7|TRBD1|TRBV12-3/TRBV12-4
TGTGCCAGCAGAGACAGGGCCCCGAGCTACGAGCAGTACTTC
CASRDRAPSYEQYF
>-|17|TRBJ1-1|-|TRBV28
TGTGCCAGCAGTTTACCCGCTTGGCCCGACAGGAACACTGAAGCTTTCTTT
CASSLPAWPDRNTEAFF
>-|14|TRBJ1-2|-|TRBV5-1
TGCGCCAGCAGCTTGGATACAGGGCTCTATGGCTACACCTTC
CASSLDTGLYGYTF
>few|16|TRBJ2-2|-|TRBV9
TGTGCCAGCAGCAGTGGGGGGGGCCACGGTGACGGGGAGCTGTTTTTT
CASSSGGGHGDGELFF
>-|14|TRBJ2-3|TRBD2|TRBV18
TGTGCCAGCTCACCATATAGACTAGCGGCCACGCAGTATTTT
CASSPYRLAATQYF
>few|14|TRBJ2-3|-|TRBV20-1
TGCAGTGCTCCTGACAGGCGAACCTCAGATACGCAGTATTTT
CSAPDRRTSDTQYF
>few|16|TRBJ2-2|-|TRBV12-3/TRBV12-4
TGTGCCAGCACCCCCGAGTTGTTACAGAACACCGGGGAGCTGTTTTTT
CASTPELLQNTGELFF
>few|12|TRBJ2-7|-|TRBV29-1
TGCAGCGTTGACGACGGGACCTACGAGCAGTACTTC
CSVDDGTYEQYF
>-|14|TRBJ2-7|TRBD2|TRBV7-9
TGTGCCAGCAGCCCCCGGGGGGGGAGTGACGAGCAGTACTTC
CASSPRGGSDEQYF
>few|18|TRBJ2-3|TRBD2|TRBV4-3
TGCGCCAGCAGCCAAGGCACCCGACTAGCGGGGTGGCCAGATACGCAGTATTTT
CASSQGTRLAGWPDTQYF
>few|15|TRBJ2-1|-|TRBV4-2
TGTGCCAGCAGCCAAGAAGGGGGGGCAGGCAATGAGCAGTTCTTC
CASSQEGGAGNEQFF
>-|16|TRBJ1-6|-|TRBV7-2
TGTGCCAGCAGCCCCACGGGGCAGCCCTATAATTCACCCCTCCACTTT
CASSPTGQPYNSPLHF
>few|15|TRBJ2-1|TRBD2|TRBV7-2
TGTGCCAGCACCGCAAGCGGGGGGCTAAACAATGAGCAGTTCTTC
CASTASGGLNNEQFF
>-|17|TRBJ2-5|TRBD2|TRBV9
TGTGCCAGCAGCCCCCAGACTAGCGGGGGGGATCAAGAGACCCAGTACTTC
CASSPQTSGGDQETQYF